This is a list of T cell receptor beta chains from one sample in a study of shared clonotypes between healthy human individuals. Method: immunoSEQ multiplex PCR; TCRdb's copy keeps in-frame clones and lacks some. The data contain over 700,000 clones, over 55% of them singletons. The source material was memory CD4+ T cells sorted from blood. These receptors were taken from a woman aged 30 to 39 in good health. The CDR3 runs from the conserved cysteine through the conserved F or W. A D gene is named only where the DNA matches it firmly. Clone size is shown for a subset of rows, as once, few, many or a class of expanded clone.

length | J | size | D | V | CDR3 | DNA
18 | TRBJ1-2 | many | - | TRBV7-9 | CASKLLDLDGIANYGYTF | TGTGCCAGCAAACTTTTGGATTTGGACGGGATAGCTAACTATGGCTACACCTTC
13 | TRBJ2-7 | - | - | TRBV27 | CASSQGGSYEQYF | TGTGCCAGCAGTCAGGGGGGGAGCTACGAGCAGTACTTC
14 | TRBJ2-7 | - | - | TRBV5-1 | CASSLVVQPYEQYF | TGCGCCAGCAGCTTGGTGGTGCAACCCTACGAGCAGTACTTC
13 | TRBJ1-5 | - | - | TRBV5-4 | CASSIDGDQPQHF | TGTGCCAGCAGCATCGACGGGGATCAGCCCCAGCATTTT
14 | TRBJ2-1 | - | - | TRBV2 | CASGRGPPWNEQFF | TGTGCCAGCGGACGGGGGCCCCCCTGGAATGAGCAGTTCTTC
15 | TRBJ1-2 | - | TRBD1 | TRBV5-4 | CASSQDTRGDYGYTF | TGTGCCAGCAGCCAAGATACCAGGGGGGACTATGGCTACACCTTC
12 | TRBJ2-7 | - | - | TRBV10-3 | CAIRTGTYEQYF | TGTGCCATCAGAACGGGGACCTACGAGCAGTACTTC
18 | TRBJ1-3 | few | - | TRBV28 | CASSLFAPQGSYGNTIYF | TGTGCCAGCAGTTTATTTGCCCCGCAGGGGAGTTATGGAAACACCATATATTTT
12 | TRBJ2-7 | once | - | TRBV19 | CASSGDSYEQYF | TGTGCCAGTAGCGGGGACTCCTACGAGCAGTACTTC
14 | TRBJ1-5 | - | - | TRBV6-6 | CASSFDYSNQPQHF | TGTGCCAGCAGTTTTGATTATAGCAATCAGCCCCAGCATTTT
11 | TRBJ2-7 | once | - | TRBV7-9 | CASSLGREQYF | TGTGCCAGCAGCTTAGGTCGCGAGCAGTACTTC
11 | TRBJ1-1 | - | TRBD1 | TRBV19 | CASSWGQSYFF | TGTGCCAGTAGTTGGGGACAGTCTTACTTCTTT
13 | TRBJ1-5 | few | - | TRBV30 | CAWSTQGIQPQHF | TGTGCCTGGAGTACACAGGGAATCCAGCCCCAGCATTTT
18 | TRBJ2-5 | - | - | TRBV25-1 | CASSDTIGSQGRMETQYF | TGTGCCAGCAGTGATACTATCGGGTCGCAGGGGAGGATGGAGACCCAGTACTTC
15 | TRBJ2-1 | - | - | TRBV11-3 | CASSPDRVPYNEQFF | TGTGCCAGCAGCCCCGACAGAGTCCCCTACAATGAGCAGTTCTTC
14 | TRBJ2-7 | - | TRBD1 | TRBV7-8 | CASSRGQRTYEQYF | TGTGCCAGCAGCCGGGGACAGCGGACCTACGAGCAGTACTTC
14 | TRBJ2-1 | once | - | TRBV28 | CATQGSISYNEQFF | TGTGCCACTCAGGGGTCTATATCCTACAATGAGCAGTTCTTC
17 | TRBJ2-7 | - | TRBD2 | TRBV5-5 | CASSFPPVRGSSYEQYF | TGTGCCAGCAGCTTCCCCCCCGTGCGGGGGAGCTCCTACGAGCAGTACTTC
15 | TRBJ1-5 | - | - | TRBV27 | CASRGVWGSHQPQHF | TGTGCCAGCAGGGGGGTTTGGGGAAGTCATCAGCCCCAGCATTTT
15 | TRBJ1-2 | few | - | TRBV5-1 | CASSSPREGDYGYTF | TGCGCCAGCAGCTCCCCCAGGGAAGGGGACTATGGCTACACCTTC
15 | TRBJ2-7 | - | - | TRBV7-6 | CASSLVVQGRNEQYF | TGTGCCAGCAGCTTAGTCGTGCAGGGTCGGAACGAGCAGTACTTC
15 | TRBJ1-4 | - | TRBD1 | TRBV9 | CASSREGRGNEKLFF | TGTGCCAGCAGCAGAGAGGGCAGGGGGAATGAAAAACTGTTTTTT
9 | TRBJ2-1 | - | - | TRBV7-9 | CASSQQQFF | TGTGCCAGCAGCCAACAGCAGTTCTTC
13 | TRBJ2-1 | many | - | TRBV5-1 | CASRPGPRHEQFF | TGCGCCAGCAGGCCTGGACCCCGCCATGAGCAGTTCTTC
13 | TRBJ1-5 | - | - | TRBV7-6 | CASSLASGQPQHF | TGTGCCAGCAGCTTAGCGTCAGGTCAGCCCCAGCATTTT
17 | TRBJ2-7 | few | - | TRBV12-2 | CASRPSGLAGRAYEQYF | TGTGCAAGTCGCCCTTCCGGACTAGCGGGCCGTGCCTACGAGCAGTACTTC
13 | TRBJ2-1 | - | - | TRBV7-9 | CASSTRGYNEQFF | TGTGCCAGCAGCACTAGGGGGTACAATGAGCAGTTCTTC
14 | TRBJ2-1 | - | TRBD2 | TRBV6-1 | CASSEGTSVNEQFF | TGTGCCAGCAGTGAGGGGACTAGCGTCAATGAGCAGTTCTTC
14 | TRBJ1-3 | - | - | TRBV7-9 | CASSLEQVGNTIYF | TGTGCCAGCAGCTTAGAACAGGTTGGAAACACCATATATTTT
14 | TRBJ1-3 | - | - | TRBV18 | CASSGDNSGNTIYF | TGTGCCAGCTCAGGAGATAACTCTGGAAACACCATATATTTT
18 | TRBJ2-6 | many | TRBD1 | TRBV5-8 | CASSFWTGAYSGANVLTF | TGTGCCAGCAGCTTTTGGACAGGGGCGTACTCTGGGGCCAACGTCCTGACTTTC
15 | TRBJ1-4 | - | - | TRBV5-4 | CASSRGGRGDEKLFF | TGTGCCAGCAGCCGAGGGGGAAGAGGGGATGAAAAACTGTTTTTT
13 | TRBJ1-5 | - | - | TRBV28 | CASSDTSNQPQHF | TGTGCCAGCAGCGACACTAGCAATCAGCCCCAGCATTTT
14 | TRBJ1-1 | - | - | TRBV7-2 | CASSTYRAGTEAFF | TGTGCCAGCAGCACTTACAGGGCGGGCACTGAAGCTTTCTTT
15 | TRBJ1-5 | few | TRBD1 | TRBV27 | CASSSADRVGGPQHF | TGTGCCAGCAGCTCAGCTGACAGGGTCGGAGGCCCCCAGCATTTT
15 | TRBJ1-1 | once | TRBD1 | TRBV27 | CASSLLSGGGREAFF | TGTGCCAGCAGTTTATTATCAGGGGGCGGCCGTGAAGCTTTCTTT
15 | TRBJ2-5 | - | TRBD2 | TRBV7-6 | CASSLGLAGQETQYF | TGTGCCAGCAGCTTAGGGCTAGCGGGACAAGAGACCCAGTACTTC
14 | TRBJ2-7 | - | TRBD2 | TRBV11-2 | CASSLAGGTYEQYF | TGTGCCAGCAGCTTAGCGGGAGGAACCTACGAGCAGTACTTC
13 | TRBJ2-1 | - | TRBD1 | TRBV27 | CASRKTGENEQFF | TGTGCCAGCAGGAAGACAGGGGAGAATGAGCAGTTCTTC
13 | TRBJ2-3 | - | TRBD1 | TRBV7-6 | CASSKGQTDTQYF | TGTGCCAGCAGCAAGGGACAGACAGATACGCAGTATTTT
15 | TRBJ2-3 | - | - | TRBV7-9 | CAISNRQGARDTQYF | TGTGCCATCTCTAACCGGCAGGGAGCTAGAGATACGCAGTATTTT
15 | TRBJ2-1 | - | - | TRBV7-2 | CASSLGTISGNEQFF | TGTGCCAGCAGCTTAGGGACGATTTCGGGCAATGAGCAGTTCTTC
15 | TRBJ1-1 | - | TRBD1 | TRBV5-1 | CASSRGQGLSTEAFF | TGCGCCAGCAGCAGGGGACAGGGTCTGAGCACTGAAGCTTTCTTT
14 | TRBJ1-1 | - | - | TRBV7-9 | CASSLRGSNTEAFF | TGTGCCAGCAGCTTGCGGGGGTCGAACACTGAAGCTTTCTTT
13 | TRBJ1-1 | - | - | TRBV5-4 | CASSTWTGTEAFF | TGTGCCAGCAGCACCTGGACGGGAACTGAAGCTTTCTTT
14 | TRBJ1-1 | few | TRBD1 | TRBV19 | CASSIGTGGTEAFF | TGTGCCAGTAGTATTGGTACAGGGGGCACTGAAGCTTTCTTT
15 | TRBJ2-1 | - | TRBD2 | TRBV5-1 | CASSTSGGSYNEQFF | TGCGCCAGCAGTACTAGCGGAGGCTCCTACAATGAGCAGTTCTTC
13 | TRBJ2-1 | - | TRBD2 | TRBV11-2 | CATRREEFNEQFF | TGTGCCACACGGCGGGAGGAATTCAATGAGCAGTTCTTC
14 | TRBJ1-1 | few | TRBD1 | TRBV6-1 | CASSETGRNTEAFF | TGTGCCAGCAGTGAGACAGGGAGGAACACTGAAGCTTTCTTT
13 | TRBJ2-7 | - | - | TRBV10-2 | CASSGVIGYEQYF | TGCGCCAGCAGTGGGGTGATCGGCTACGAGCAGTACTTC
14 | TRBJ2-1 | - | TRBD2 | TRBV19 | CASLRLAGEGEQFF | TGTGCCAGTCTCCGACTAGCGGGAGAAGGTGAGCAGTTCTTC
16 | TRBJ2-2 | - | - | TRBV18 | CASSSQQGSNTGELFF | TGTGCCAGCTCATCTCAACAGGGTTCGAACACCGGGGAGCTGTTTTTT
12 | TRBJ2-7 | - | - | TRBV29-1 | CSVESRHYEQYF | TGCAGCGTTGAGTCGCGGCACTACGAGCAGTACTTC
13 | TRBJ2-3 | - | - | TRBV11-3 | CASSSSGTDTQYF | TGTGCCAGCAGCTCTTCGGGCACAGATACGCAGTATTTT